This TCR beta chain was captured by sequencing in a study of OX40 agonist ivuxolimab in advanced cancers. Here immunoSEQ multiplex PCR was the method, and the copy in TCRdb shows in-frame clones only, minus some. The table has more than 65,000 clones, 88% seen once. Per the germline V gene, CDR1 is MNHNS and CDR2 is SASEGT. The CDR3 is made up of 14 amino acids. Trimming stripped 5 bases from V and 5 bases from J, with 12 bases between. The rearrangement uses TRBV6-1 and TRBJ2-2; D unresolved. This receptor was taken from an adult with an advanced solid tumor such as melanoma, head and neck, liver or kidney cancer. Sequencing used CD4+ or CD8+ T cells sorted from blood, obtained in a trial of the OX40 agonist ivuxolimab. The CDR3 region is CASSPETRTGELFF. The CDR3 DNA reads TGTGCCAGCAGTCCCGAAACTCGAACCGGGGAGCTGTTTTTT.